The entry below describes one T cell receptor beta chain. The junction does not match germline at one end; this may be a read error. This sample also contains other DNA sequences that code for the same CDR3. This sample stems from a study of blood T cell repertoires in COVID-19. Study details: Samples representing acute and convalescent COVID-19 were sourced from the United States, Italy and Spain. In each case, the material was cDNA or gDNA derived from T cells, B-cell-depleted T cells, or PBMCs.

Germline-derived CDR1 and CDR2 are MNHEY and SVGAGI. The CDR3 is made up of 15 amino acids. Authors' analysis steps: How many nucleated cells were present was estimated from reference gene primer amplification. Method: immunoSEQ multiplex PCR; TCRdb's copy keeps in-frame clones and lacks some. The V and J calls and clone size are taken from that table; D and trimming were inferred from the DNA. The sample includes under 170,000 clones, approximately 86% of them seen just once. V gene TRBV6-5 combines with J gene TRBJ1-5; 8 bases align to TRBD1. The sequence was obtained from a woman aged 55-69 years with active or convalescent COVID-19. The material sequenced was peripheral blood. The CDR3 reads CASSPTGAGEQPQHF. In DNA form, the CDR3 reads TGTGCCAGCAGTCCGACAGGGGCTGGGGAACAGCCTCAGCATTTT.